The 15 T cell receptor beta chains presented below share a single source sample, sequenced in a study of T-cell reconstitution after alpha-beta-depleted transplantation in children. Preparing the TCRbeta library involved the use of unique molecular identifiers. Using its own MiXCR run on the PCR reads, TCRdb lists one record per CDR3 protein. The sample lists some 460,000 distinct CDR3 sequences; about a sixth were seen once. This specimen consisted of PBMCs, mostly from graft donor cells, obtained 360 days after TCRalphabeta/CD19-depleted stem cell transplant. Receptors were obtained from a boy in the first two years of life who had a stem cell transplant for Wiskott-Aldrich syndrome, so the T cells may come from the graft donor.

This clonotype was found many times. This rearrangement joins TRBV6-2 or TRBV6-3 to TRBJ2-7; D gene unclear. Germline assignment: CDR1 MNHEY and CDR2 SVGEGT. This CDR3 has 11 residues. Trimming took 4 bases from V and 3 from J, leaving 4 bases between them. DNA of the CDR3: TGTGCCAGCAGTTCGAACTACGAGCAGTACTTC. Amino acid sequence: CASSSNYEQYF.

This clonotype was counted a few times. The CDR3 reads CASRPRDRWLYEQYF. Here the CDR3 DNA reads TGTGCCAGCAGGCCCCGGGACAGGTGGCTCTACGAGCAGTACTTC. V and J are TRBV6-2 or TRBV6-3 and TRBJ2-7; 8 bases are a match to TRBD1. The J segment lost 3 bases and the V segment lost 6 bases, leaving 10 bases of the junction unmatched. The CDR3 is 15 amino acids. CDR1 is MNHEY, CDR2 SVGEGT, per germline.

The chain employs TRBV20-1 and TRBJ2-7; D may match TRBD1 or TRBD2 (6 bases each). The CDR3 runs 14 residues. V was cut by 0 bases and J by 4 bases, with 13 bases left in between. Germline V gives CDR1 DFQATT, CDR2 SNEGSKA (reference sequence). The CDR3, as DNA: TGCAGTGCTAGAGAGTGGGGGGCTACGTACGAGCAGTACTTC. Protein: CSAREWGATYEQYF.

Only a few counts were recorded for this clonotype. This rearrangement joins TRBV6-2 or TRBV6-3 to TRBJ2-7, with D possibly TRBD1 on 5 matching bases. Germline values: CDR1 MNHEY, CDR2 SVGEGT. V lost 2 bases and J lost 3, with 8 bases in between. This CDR3 is built from 13 residues. The CDR3 DNA reads as TGTGCCAGCAGTTACGGCAGGGTCTACGAGCAGTACTTC. The encoded protein is CASSYGRVYEQYF.

The genes are TRBV7-9 and TRBJ2-7; D is perhaps TRBD2 (5 bases). Per germline, CDR1 SEHNR and CDR2 FQNEAQ (reference sequence). V lost 5 bases, J lost 3 bases, and 11 bases lay in between. The CDR3 sequence is 13 residues long. In DNA, the CDR3 is TGTGCCAGCAGCCCAGCGGATTTCTACGAGCAGTACTTC. As protein: CASSPADFYEQYF.

The chain has TRBV2 and TRBJ2-5, with TRBD2 matching over 11 bases. V gave up 9 bases and J gave up 3 bases; unmatched junction bases: 3. From germline, CDR1 is SNHLY and CDR2 FYNNEI. The CDR3 sequence is 13 residues long. The DNA for the CDR3 is TGTGCCAGAGGACTAGCGGGCGAAGAGACCCAGTACTTC. Its protein is CARGLAGEETQYF.

CDR3 bases: TGTGCCAGCTCACCTCCTGTAGCGGGAGGATGGAATGAGCAGTTCTTC. As protein: CASSPPVAGGWNEQFF. The chain combines TRBV18 with TRBJ2-1, with 10 bases identical to TRBD2. Germline values: CDR1 KGHSH, CDR2 LQKENI. The V and J ends lost 3 bases and 7 bases, in that order; junction bases with no gene match: 9. This CDR3 spans 16 amino acids.

This clonotype was recorded a few times. The chain employs TRBV15 and TRBJ1-1; a possible D gene is TRBD1 (5 bases). The CDR3 loop spans 13 amino acids. V gave up 3 bases and J gave up 4 bases, with 9 bases separating them. Germline CDR1 is LNHNV and CDR2 is YYDKDF (reference sequence). The CDR3 DNA sequence: TGTGCCACCAGCAGCAGGGTTGGCACTGAAGCTTTCTTT. Translated: CATSSRVGTEAFF.

This clonotype showed up just a few times. The chain carries TRBV28 and TRBJ2-7; 7 bases match TRBD1. The germline CDR1 and CDR2 sequences are MDHEN and SYDVKM. The CDR3 extends over 14 amino acids. V shed 2 bases and J 2 bases; nucleotides not matched to a gene: 3. The CDR3 bases are TGTGCCAGCAGTTTAAGAGGGGGCGCCTACGAGCAGTACTTC. This encodes CASSLRGGAYEQYF.

The genes are TRBV6-5 and TRBJ1-6; 7 nucleotides agree with TRBD1. The J segment lost 10 bases and the V segment lost 0 bases, leaving 6 bases of the junction unmatched. CDR1 is MNHEY, CDR2 SVGAGI, per germline. CDR3 length equals 15 residues. CDR3 DNA sequence: TGTGCCAGCAGTTACTCGAGGGGGCTGGGATCACCCCTCCACTTT. It is translated as CASSYSRGLGSPLHF.

This clonotype was picked up a small number of times. V usage is TRBV7-9 and J usage is TRBJ2-1; 10 nucleotides agree with TRBD2. The germline CDR1 and CDR2 sequences are SEHNR and FQNEAQ (reference sequence). The J segment lost 3 bases and the V segment lost 4 bases, leaving 6 bases of the junction unmatched. The CDR3 has 16 amino acids. CDR3 loop: CASSSTGTSVYNEQFF. In DNA, the CDR3 is TGTGCCAGCAGCTCCACCGGGACTAGCGTCTACAATGAGCAGTTCTTC.

This rearrangement joins TRBV7-2 to TRBJ2-3, with TRBD2 matching 9 bases. The CDR3 has 15 residues. Germline CDR1 is SGHTA and CDR2 is FQGNSA. J was trimmed by 5 bases and V by 1 base; bases with no gene match: 4. The CDR3 here is CASSLVAGGKDTQYF. The CDR3 DNA reads TGTGCCAGCAGCTTAGTGGCGGGAGGGAAAGATACGCAGTATTTT.

This clonotype was detected a few times. V gene TRBV18 combines with J gene TRBJ1-2; no clear D gene. The V gene's germline CDR1 is KGHSH and CDR2 LQKENI. V was cut by 1 base and J by 4 bases, with 7 bases left in between. The CDR3 consists of 13 residues. In DNA, the CDR3 is TGTGCCAGCTCACCACTAGATCTCTATGGCTACACCTTC. Amino acid sequence: CASSPLDLYGYTF.

The rearrangement joins TRBV5-1 to TRBJ1-2, with D maybe TRBD1 (5 bases). Trimming pared 5 bases from V and 3 bases from J, leaving 20 bases between. This CDR3 is built from 16 residues. Germline V CDR1 and CDR2: SGHRS, YFSETQ. The CDR3 region has the DNA TGCGCCAGCAGGACATCCGGGACCTACCTTGACTATGGCTACACCTTC. Translating gives CASRTSGTYLDYGYTF.

A note on this clonotype: Mismatch with germline at one junction end may stem from a read error. V usage is TRBV7-2 and J usage is TRBJ2-2, with unresolved D. Germline assignment: CDR1 SGHTA and CDR2 FQGNSA. This CDR3 contains 14 residues. The CDR3 nucleotides are TGTGTCAGCAGCTTAGTTTTGAACACCGGGGAGCTGTTTTTT. As protein: CVSSLVLNTGELFF.